What follows describes a single T cell receptor beta chain. Its target is unknown. Each CD8+ T cell subset was flow-sorted in triplicate. Every sort contained 250,000 to 350,000 cells. The sample comes from a study of CXCR3-negative and CXCR3-positive naive CD8 T cells. Across the study: Across all libraries, TRB reads numbered roughly 140 million, with about 1.5 +/- 0.3 million in each library. Overall study results and limits: Higher TRB CDR3 hydrophobicity marked CXCR3-positive naive cells relative to CXCR3-negative naive cells. High diversity, comparable across both naive subsets, contrasted with much lower diversity in memory CD8+ cells. The TRBV-TRBJ usage of naive CXCR3-negative and CXCR3-positive cells was similar, but that of memory cells differed.

The CDR3 extends over 15 amino acids. Germline loops: CDR1 MNHEY, CDR2 SVGEGT. All TRB cDNA libraries came from 5' RACE performed with UMI labels. TCRdb reprocessed the 5' RACE reads and keeps a single row for each CDR3 protein, giving no DNA. This sample's table reports approximately 88,000 distinct CDR3 sequences. This chain connects TRBV6-2 or TRBV6-3 to TRBJ2-1. This TCR was recovered from a human donor in good health. Some clones in this sample may be carry-over from other donors' samples. Sequencing input: naive CXCR3+ CD8+ T cells from blood. Subset here: CD45RO-CCR7+CD27+CD95- naive CD8+ T cells expressing CXCR3 (TNR3+). The chain's CDR3 is CASSLMESSYNEQFF.